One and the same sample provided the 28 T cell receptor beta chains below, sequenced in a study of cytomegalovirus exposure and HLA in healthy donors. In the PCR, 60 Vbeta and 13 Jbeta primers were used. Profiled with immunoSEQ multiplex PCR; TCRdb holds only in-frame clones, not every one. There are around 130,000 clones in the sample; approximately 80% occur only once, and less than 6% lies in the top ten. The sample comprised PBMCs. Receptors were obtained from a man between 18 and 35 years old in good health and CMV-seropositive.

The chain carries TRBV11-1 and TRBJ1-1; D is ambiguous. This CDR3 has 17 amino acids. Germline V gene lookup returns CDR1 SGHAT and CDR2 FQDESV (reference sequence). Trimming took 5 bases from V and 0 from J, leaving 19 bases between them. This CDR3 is CASSHSSRITMNTEAFF. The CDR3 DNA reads TGTGCCAGCAGCCACAGTTCACGGATTACCATGAACACTGAAGCTTTCTTT.

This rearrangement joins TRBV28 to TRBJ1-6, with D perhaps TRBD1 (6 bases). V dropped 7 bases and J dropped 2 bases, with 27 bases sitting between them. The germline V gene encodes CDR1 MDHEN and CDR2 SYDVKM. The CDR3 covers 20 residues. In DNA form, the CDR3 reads TGTGCCAGCACCTCTCTGCACGCCGGGGGGCTCACTCCCTATAATTCACCCCTCCACTTT. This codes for CASTSLHAGGLTPYNSPLHF.

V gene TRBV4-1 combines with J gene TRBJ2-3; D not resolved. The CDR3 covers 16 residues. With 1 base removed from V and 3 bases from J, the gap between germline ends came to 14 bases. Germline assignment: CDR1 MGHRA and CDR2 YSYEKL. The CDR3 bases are TGCGCCAGCAGCCAAGGGTCTAACTCTGTAACAGATACGCAGTATTTT. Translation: CASSQGSNSVTDTQYF.

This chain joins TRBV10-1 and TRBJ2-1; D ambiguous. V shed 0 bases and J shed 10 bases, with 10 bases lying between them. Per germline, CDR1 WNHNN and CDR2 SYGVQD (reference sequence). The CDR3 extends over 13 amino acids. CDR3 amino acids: CASSESFAGEQFF. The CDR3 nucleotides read TGCGCCAGCAGTGAGTCGTTTGCCGGGGAGCAGTTCTTC.

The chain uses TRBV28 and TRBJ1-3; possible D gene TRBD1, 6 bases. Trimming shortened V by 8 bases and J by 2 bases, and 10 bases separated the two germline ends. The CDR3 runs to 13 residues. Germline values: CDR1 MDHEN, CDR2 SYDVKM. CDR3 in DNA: TGTGCCAGCTCCGGGACACCTGGAAACACCATATATTTT. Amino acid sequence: CASSGTPGNTIYF.

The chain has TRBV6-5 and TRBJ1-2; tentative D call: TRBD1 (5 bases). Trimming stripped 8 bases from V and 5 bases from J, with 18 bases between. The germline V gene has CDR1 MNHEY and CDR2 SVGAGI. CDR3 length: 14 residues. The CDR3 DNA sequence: TGTGCCAGCGGTCAGGGTTTTTCAACATATGGCTACACCTTC. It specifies CASGQGFSTYGYTF.

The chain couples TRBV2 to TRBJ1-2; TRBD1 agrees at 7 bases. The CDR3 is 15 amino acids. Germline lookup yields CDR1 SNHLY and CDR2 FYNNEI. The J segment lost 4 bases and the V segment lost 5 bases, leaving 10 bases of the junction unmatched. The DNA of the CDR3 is TGTGCCAGCAGTACCTTAGGACAGGACCTCTATGGCTACACCTTC. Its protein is CASSTLGQDLYGYTF.

The CDR3 loop is CASSRTVNEKLFF. CDR3 coding DNA: TGTGCCAGCAGTAGGACAGTTAATGAAAAACTGTTTTTT. The chain is built from TRBV6-6 and TRBJ1-4, with D possibly TRBD1 on 6 matching bases. The V end lost 5 bases, the J end lost 4 bases, and 8 bases lay between the germline ends. Per germline, CDR1 MNHNY and CDR2 SVGAGI (reference sequence). The CDR3 contains 13 residues.

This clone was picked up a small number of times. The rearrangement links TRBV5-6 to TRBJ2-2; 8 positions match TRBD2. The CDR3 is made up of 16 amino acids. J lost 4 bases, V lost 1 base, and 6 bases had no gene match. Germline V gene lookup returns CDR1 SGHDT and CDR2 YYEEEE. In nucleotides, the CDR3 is TGTGCCAGCAGCTTGCCAGGACTAGCTCCCACCGGGGAGCTGTTTTTT. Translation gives CASSLPGLAPTGELFF.

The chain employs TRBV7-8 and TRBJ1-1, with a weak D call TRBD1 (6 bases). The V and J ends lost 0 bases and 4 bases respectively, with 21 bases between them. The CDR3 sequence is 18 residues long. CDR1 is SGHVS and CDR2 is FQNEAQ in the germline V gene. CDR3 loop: CASSLAGFMGGGATEAFF. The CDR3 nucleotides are TGTGCCAGCAGCTTAGCTGGATTTATGGGAGGGGGAGCCACTGAAGCTTTCTTT.

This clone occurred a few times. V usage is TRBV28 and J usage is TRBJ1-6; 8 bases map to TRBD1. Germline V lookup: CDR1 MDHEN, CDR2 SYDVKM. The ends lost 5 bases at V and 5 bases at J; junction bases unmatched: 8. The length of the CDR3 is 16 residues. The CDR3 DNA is TGTGCCAGCAGTCCCCGGACAGGGAAGGATAATTCACCCCTCCACTTT. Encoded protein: CASSPRTGKDNSPLHF.

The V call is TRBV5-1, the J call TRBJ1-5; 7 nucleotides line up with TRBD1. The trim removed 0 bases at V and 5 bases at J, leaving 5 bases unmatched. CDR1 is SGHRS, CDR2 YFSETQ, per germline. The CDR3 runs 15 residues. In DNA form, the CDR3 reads TGCGCCAGCAGCTTGGATTACAGGGGAGATCAGCCCCAGCATTTT. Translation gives CASSLDYRGDQPQHF. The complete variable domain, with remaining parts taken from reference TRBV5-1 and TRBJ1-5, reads KAGVTQTPRYLIKTRGQQVTLSCSPISGHRSVSWYQQTPGQGLQFLFEYFSETQRNKGNFPGRFSGRQFSNSRSEMNVSTLELGDSALYLCASSLDYRGDQPQHFGDGTRLSIL.

CDR3 bases: TGTGCCAGTGGGATTTCTAGCGGGAGAGGGACAGATACGCAGTATTTT. Amino acids: CASGISSGRGTDTQYF. This sequence joins TRBV4-2 and TRBJ2-3, with TRBD2 identical over 10 bases. This CDR3 comprises 16 residues. Germline V CDR1 and CDR2: LGHNA, YNFKEQ. Trimming removed 9 bases from V and 3 bases from J; junction bases left unmatched: 12.

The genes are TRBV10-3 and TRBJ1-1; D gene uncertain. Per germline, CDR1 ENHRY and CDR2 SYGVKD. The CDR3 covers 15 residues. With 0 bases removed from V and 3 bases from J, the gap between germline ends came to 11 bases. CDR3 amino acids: CAISESFGEYTEAFF. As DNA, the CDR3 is TGTGCCATCAGTGAGTCGTTTGGGGAGTACACTGAAGCTTTCTTT.

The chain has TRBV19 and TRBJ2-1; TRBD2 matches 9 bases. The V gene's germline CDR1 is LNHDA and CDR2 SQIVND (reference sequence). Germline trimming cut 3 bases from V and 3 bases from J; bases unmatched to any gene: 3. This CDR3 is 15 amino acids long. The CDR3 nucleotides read TGTGCCAGTAGTATGCGGGGGGGAGACTACAATGAGCAGTTCTTC. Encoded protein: CASSMRGGDYNEQFF.

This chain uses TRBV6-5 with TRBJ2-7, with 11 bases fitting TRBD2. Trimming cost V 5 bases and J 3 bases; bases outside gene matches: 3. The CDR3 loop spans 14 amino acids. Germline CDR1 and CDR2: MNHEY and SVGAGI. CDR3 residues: CASSRLAGYYEQYF. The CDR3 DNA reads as TGTGCCAGCAGTCGACTAGCGGGGTACTACGAGCAGTACTTC.

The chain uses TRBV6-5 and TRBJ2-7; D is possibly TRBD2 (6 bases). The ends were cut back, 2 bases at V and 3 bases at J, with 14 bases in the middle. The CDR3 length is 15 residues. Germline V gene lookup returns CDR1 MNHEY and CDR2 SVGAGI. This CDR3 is CASSYTAFGGYEQYF. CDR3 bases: TGTGCCAGCAGTTACACAGCGTTCGGGGGCTACGAGCAGTACTTC.

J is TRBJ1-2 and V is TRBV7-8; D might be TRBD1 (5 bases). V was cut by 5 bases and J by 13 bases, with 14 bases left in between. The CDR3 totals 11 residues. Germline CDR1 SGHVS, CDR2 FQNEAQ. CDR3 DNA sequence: TGTGCCAGCAGCGAGGACACGAGTTTCACCTTC. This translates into CASSEDTSFTF.

The CDR3 loop is CASALPLSTEAFF. For the CDR3, the DNA is TGTGCCAGCGCCCTCCCCCTGAGCACTGAAGCTTTCTTT. The chain links TRBV28 to TRBJ1-1; D unresolved. Trimming shortened V by 8 bases and J by 4 bases, and 14 bases separated the two germline ends. Per the germline V gene, CDR1 is MDHEN and CDR2 is SYDVKM. This CDR3 contains 13 residues.

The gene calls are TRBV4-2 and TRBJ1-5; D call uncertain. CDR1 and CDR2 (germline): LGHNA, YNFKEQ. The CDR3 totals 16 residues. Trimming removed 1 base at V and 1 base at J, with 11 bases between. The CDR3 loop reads CASSQGTSRSNQPQHF. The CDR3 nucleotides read TGTGCCAGCAGCCAAGGTACGTCACGGAGCAATCAGCCCCAGCATTTT.

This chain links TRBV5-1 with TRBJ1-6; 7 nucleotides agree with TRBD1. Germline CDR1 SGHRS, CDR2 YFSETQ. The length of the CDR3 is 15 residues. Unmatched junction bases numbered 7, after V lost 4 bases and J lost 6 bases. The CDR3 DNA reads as TGCGCCAGCAGCACACAGGGGACGGGTAATTCACCCCTCCACTTT. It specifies CASSTQGTGNSPLHF.

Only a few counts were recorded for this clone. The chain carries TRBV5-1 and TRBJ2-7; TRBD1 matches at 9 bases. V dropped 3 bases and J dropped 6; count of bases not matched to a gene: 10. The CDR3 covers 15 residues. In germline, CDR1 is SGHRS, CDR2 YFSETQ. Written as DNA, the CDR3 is TGCGCCAGCAGCTACAGGGGGCGCGGGAACAGCGAGCAGTACTTC. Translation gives CASSYRGRGNSEQYF.

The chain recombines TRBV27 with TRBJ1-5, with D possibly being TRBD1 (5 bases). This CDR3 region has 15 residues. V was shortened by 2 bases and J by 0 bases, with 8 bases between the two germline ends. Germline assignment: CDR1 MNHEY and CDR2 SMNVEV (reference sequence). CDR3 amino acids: CASSLRGGSNQPQHF. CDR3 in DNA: TGTGCCAGCAGTTTACGGGGGGGTAGCAATCAGCCCCAGCATTTT.

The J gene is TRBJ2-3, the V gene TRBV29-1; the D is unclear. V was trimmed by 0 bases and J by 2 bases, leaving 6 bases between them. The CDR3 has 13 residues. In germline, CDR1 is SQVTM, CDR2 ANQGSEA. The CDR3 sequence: CSVEDVVTDTQYF. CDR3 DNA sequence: TGCAGCGTTGAAGATGTAGTCACAGATACGCAGTATTTT.

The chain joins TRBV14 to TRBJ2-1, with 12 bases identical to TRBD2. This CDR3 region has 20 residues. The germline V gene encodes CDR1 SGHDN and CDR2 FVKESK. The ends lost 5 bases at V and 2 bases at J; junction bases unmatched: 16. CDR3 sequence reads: CASSYNVLAGGLIAYNEQFF. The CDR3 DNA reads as TGTGCCAGCAGCTATAACGTTCTAGCGGGAGGGCTAATCGCCTACAATGAGCAGTTCTTC.

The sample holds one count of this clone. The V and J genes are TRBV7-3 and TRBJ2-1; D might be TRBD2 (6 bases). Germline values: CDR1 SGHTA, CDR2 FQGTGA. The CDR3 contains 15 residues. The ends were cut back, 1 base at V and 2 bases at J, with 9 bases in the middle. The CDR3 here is CASSLIGRTYNEQFF. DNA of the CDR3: TGTGCCAGCAGCTTAATTGGGAGGACCTACAATGAGCAGTTCTTC.

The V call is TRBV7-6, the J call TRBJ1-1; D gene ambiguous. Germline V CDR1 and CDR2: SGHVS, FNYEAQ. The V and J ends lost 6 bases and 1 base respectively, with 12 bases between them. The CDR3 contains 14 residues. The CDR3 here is CASRKGGENTEAFF. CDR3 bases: TGTGCCAGCAGAAAGGGCGGGGAGAACACTGAAGCTTTCTTT.

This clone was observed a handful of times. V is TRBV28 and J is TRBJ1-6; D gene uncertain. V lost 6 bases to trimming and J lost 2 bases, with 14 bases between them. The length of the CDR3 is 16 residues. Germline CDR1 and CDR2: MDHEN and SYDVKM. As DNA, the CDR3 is TGTGCCAGCAGACCCACTCCCGTAACCTATAATTCACCCCTCCACTTT. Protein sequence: CASRPTPVTYNSPLHF.